This is a list of T cell receptor beta chains from one sample in a study of identical twins. TCRdb called the 5' RACE reads again in MiXCR, with one record for every CDR3 protein. The data hold 1.5 million or so distinct CDR3 sequences, with less than 40% observed a single time. Sequenced material: cord blood. Source of these receptors: a newborn girl in good health. Each CDR3 is given with its conserved first and last residue.

V: TRBV9
CDR3: CASSVGGRGRSEQFF

V: TRBV2
CDR3: CASSETRGATYNEQFF

V: TRBV20-1
CDR3: CSARPALEDYYYEQYF

V: TRBV7-2
CDR3: CASSLKGLSGGYTF

V: TRBV4-2
CDR3: CASSQGGLADNEQFF

V: TRBV6-6
CDR3: CASSYSGLAALGDTQYF

V: TRBV15
CDR3: CATSRSGAGRTLYNEQYF

V: TRBV2
CDR3: CASRPEGVRNTEAFF

V: TRBV7-9
CDR3: CASSSGLYDRQLNTEAFF

V: TRBV5-1
CDR3: CASSRGQAATNEKLFF

V: TRBV7-2
CDR3: CASSLARASGGRDEQYF

V: TRBV28
CDR3: CASRPTSNQETQYF

V: TRBV11-2
CDR3: CASSSLGLIDRGPLDYGYTF